These 13 T cell receptor beta chains were sequenced from one sample in a study of response to subunit inactivated influenza vaccine. One entry per CDR3 protein results from TCRdb running MiXCR on the RT-PCR reads. Seen here are 500,000 to 600,000 distinct CDR3 sequences, roughly 13% observed once, and the top ten hold 10% to 15%. The material was PBMCs from blood, obtained about 40 days after vaccination. Source of these receptors: a man between 50 and 59 years old who received an inactivated influenza vaccine.

This clonotype has more than one count but fewer than ten. The chain joins TRBV19 to TRBJ2-7; no clear D gene. Trimming pared 3 bases from V and 3 bases from J, leaving 9 bases between. CDR1 is LNHDA, CDR2 SQIVND, per germline (reference sequence). The CDR3 totals 13 residues. CDR3 bases: TGTGCCAGTAGTATTTCGGTCGGCTACGAGCAGTACTTC. Translation: CASSISVGYEQYF.

This clonotype has more than one count but fewer than ten. The chain carries TRBV21-1 and TRBJ2-2; the table's D call of TRBD1 was not tested on the DNA. TRBV21-1 is reported as a pseudogene. The CDR3 is 16 residues long. CDR3 in amino acids: CASSKGGQGTTGELFF. The CDR3 DNA is TGTGCCAGCAGCAAAGGGGGACAGGGGACCACCGGGGAGCTGTTTTTT.

This clonotype was observed a few times. The chain employs TRBV12-3 or TRBV12-4 and TRBJ2-5, with D possibly matching TRBD1 (6 bases). The CDR3 runs 15 residues. V lost 6 bases and J 5 bases, leaving 19 bases between the germline ends. In DNA form, the CDR3 reads TGTGCCAGCAGGCCACCTACTGGGGGCCTGGAGACCCAGTACTTC. This sequence encodes CASRPPTGGLETQYF.

The rearrangement links TRBV5-6 to TRBJ2-2; no clear D gene. The CDR3 covers 16 residues. Germline-derived CDR1 and CDR2 are SGHDT and YYEEEE. Deletions cut 4 bases from V and 0 bases from J, with 13 bases between. CDR3 residues: CASSRSRHTNTGELFF. DNA of the CDR3: TGTGCCAGCAGCCGGTCGCGACACACGAACACCGGGGAGCTGTTTTTT.

At least ten counts were recorded for this clonotype. The genes are TRBV5-1 and TRBJ1-5; D is undetermined. The V gene's germline CDR1 is SGHRS and CDR2 YFSETQ. Trimming pared 0 bases from V and 4 bases from J, leaving 8 bases between. The CDR3 runs to 14 residues. CDR3 amino acids: CASSLAPDNQPQHF. CDR3 in DNA: TGCGCCAGCAGCTTGGCCCCGGATAATCAGCCCCAGCATTTT.

The V call is TRBV20-1, the J call TRBJ1-1; 9 nucleotides align to TRBD1. The germline gives CDR1 DFQATT, CDR2 SNEGSKA (reference sequence). This CDR3 comprises 15 residues. The trim removed 6 bases at V and 4 bases at J, leaving 12 bases unmatched. CDR3 bases: TGCAGTGCCCCGACAGGGGGAACCCTGAGCACTGAAGCTTTCTTT. This codes for CSAPTGGTLSTEAFF.

This clonotype was picked up a small number of times. The gene calls are TRBV29-1 and TRBJ2-7, with 11 bases that match TRBD1. The CDR3 length is 12 residues. Germline V gene data show CDR1 as SQVTM and CDR2 as ANQGSEA. Trimming cost V 7 bases and J 6 bases; bases outside gene matches: 5. The CDR3 here is CSGRGTGGEQYF. Written as DNA, the CDR3 is TGCAGCGGCCGTGGGACAGGGGGCGAGCAGTACTTC.

This clonotype was observed a few times. The V call is TRBV28, the J call TRBJ1-1, with TRBD1 matching over 7 bases. CDR1 and CDR2 (germline): MDHEN, SYDVKM. The J segment lost 3 bases and the V segment lost 6 bases, leaving 7 bases of the junction unmatched. The CDR3 consists of 14 residues. CDR3 protein: CASSLIQGYTEAFF. In DNA form, the CDR3 reads TGTGCCAGCAGCCTAATACAGGGGTACACTGAAGCTTTCTTT.

This clonotype was counted only a few times. The rearrangement joins TRBV11-2 to TRBJ1-6, with 10 bases lining up with TRBD1. Germline V lookup: CDR1 SGHAT, CDR2 FQNNGV. The V segment lost 3 bases and the J segment 13 bases; nucleotides outside the gene matches: 9. The CDR3 is 15 residues long. The chain's CDR3 is CASSLNTGQGLPLHF. The CDR3 DNA follows: TGTGCCAGCAGCTTGAACACGGGACAGGGGTTGCCCCTCCACTTT.

This clonotype turned up a few times. The chain employs TRBV5-1 and TRBJ1-1; 7 bases map to TRBD1. Germline V gene sequence: CDR1 SGHRS, CDR2 YFSETQ. The CDR3 contains 16 residues. J gave up 11 bases and V 2 bases, and 18 bases lay outside the gene matches. In nucleotides, the CDR3 is TGCGCCAGCAGCTTAGGAGGGGGCTCGGCATCTGGTGGCGCTTTCTTT. This sequence encodes CASSLGGGSASGGAFF.

There are a few counts of this clonotype. This chain connects TRBV4-2 to TRBJ2-1, with 11 positions matching TRBD2. The germline gives CDR1 LGHNA, CDR2 YNFKEQ. J was trimmed by 7 bases and V by 4 bases; bases with no gene match: 9. The CDR3 is 16 residues long. CDR3 coding DNA: TGTGCCAGCAGCCGGTCACTAGCGGGGGATGGTAATGAGCAGTTCTTC. This translates into CASSRSLAGDGNEQFF.

This clonotype was observed at least ten times. The chain has TRBV6-2 or TRBV6-3 and TRBJ2-1; D is perhaps TRBD1 or TRBD2 (5 bases each). This CDR3 is 15 amino acids long. Germline V gene lookup returns CDR1 MNHEY and CDR2 SVGEGT. With 6 bases removed from V and 9 bases from J, the gap between germline ends came to 21 bases. The CDR3 DNA reads as TGTGCCAGCAGACGAGAGGGGTTATATCTGGGTGAGCAGTTCTTC. It translates to CASRREGLYLGEQFF.

This clonotype was found a few times. The chain combines TRBV20-1 with TRBJ2-7, with D possibly matching TRBD2 (6 bases). CDR1 DFQATT and CDR2 SNEGSKA come from the germline V gene (reference sequence). V shed 2 bases and J shed 0 bases, with 8 bases lying between them. The CDR3 has 13 amino acids. In DNA, the CDR3 is TGCAGTGCTAGACTCGGGAGCTCCTACGAGCAGTACTTC. Its translation is CSARLGSSYEQYF.